The T cell receptor beta chain described here comes from a study of cytomegalovirus exposure and HLA in healthy donors. This CDR3 is built from 19 residues. Nominal health characterized the donors when sampled, though unrecorded immune exposures were likely. It was with 60 Vbeta and 13 Jbeta primers that the PCR ran. The protocol was immunoSEQ multiplex PCR, while the TCRdb copy is restricted to in-frame clones and leaves out a portion. The table lists over 100,000 clones, roughly 72% of them singletons. V is TRBV21-1 and J is TRBJ2-7; the tabulated D call, TRBD2, remains unverified against the DNA. TRBV21-1 has pseudogene status. The sample was PBMCs. The clonotype comes from a male donor in good health and CMV-seronegative. The CDR3, as DNA: TGTGCCAGCAGCAAAGTTAAGGAGGCTAGCGGGTCAGGCTCCTACGAGCAGTACTTC. Encoded protein: CASSKVKEASGSGSYEQYF.